Detailed here is one T cell receptor (beta chain). This clone's antigen is unknown. No qualities accompany the bases; no much larger clone lies one base away. CD8 naive samples were CD45RO-negative cells positively selected for CCR7, giving a CD45RA+CCR7+ population that excluded TemRA cells. Donors were healthy HIV-negative adults with no recently reported acute infections or vaccinations. Every donor was a Caucasian adult living in Nashville, Tennessee, USA. Blood was collected by leukapheresis, and PBMCs were isolated by Ficoll-Histopaque density gradient centrifugation and then cryopreserved in liquid nitrogen vapor phase. Analytical flow cytometry was used to check the purity and quantity of each magnetically sorted T cell population. Genomic DNA was isolated from every sorted fraction and measured by UV absorbance on a Nanodrop 2000c. From its cysteine to its phenylalanine, the CDR3 spans 12 amino acids. The DNA shown is the 36-base CDR3, in frame from base 1. As encoded in the germline V gene, CDR1 is MNHEY while CDR2 is SVGAGI. V loses 0 bases, J loses 5 bases, and the germline ends lie 5 bases apart.

These data come from a study of shared clonotypes between healthy human individuals (dated by TCRdb to the early 2020s). Regarding the research as a whole: The cohort comprised two women and a few men aged 18 to 49 years. For each donor, three plates each were used for CD4 naive and CD4 memory, two plates were used for CD8 naive, and one plate was used for CD8 memory. Blood TCR repertoires of roughly five healthy adults were deeply sequenced to estimate repertoire size and the extent of clonotype sharing between individuals. To increase sequencing depth and limit assay-specific biases, different laboratories used diverse techniques to prepare libraries and sequence TCR repertoires. Leukapheresis yielded between about 0.9 and 9 billion PBMCs per donor.

TCR CDR3 regions were amplified from genomic DNA by multiplex PCR using the deep immunoSEQ assay. Extracted genomic DNA from each cell subset was spread evenly across all wells of several immunoSEQ 96-well plates, with each plate serving as a replicate. Each replicate PCR for sorted subsets received roughly 0.2 ug genomic DNA, equal to about 30,000 T cell genomes. The purified libraries were quantified using a Qubit 3.0 fluorometer, sized with a Bioanalyzer 2100, and then quantified again using the KAPA Library Quantification kit. Every immunoSEQ 96-well plate was sequenced on a dedicated single-read 150-cycle Illumina NextSeq 550 flow cell. The published analysis was carried out like this. Because only junctional sequences without quality scores were contained in the immunoSEQ output, filtering matching that applied to full-length reads could not be performed. To assign V/J genes and CDR3, sequences were annotated against IMGT germline references using PyIR, a Python wrapper for IgBLAST v1.9. Any read was removed if the V/J assignment was weak (E-value above 1e-6), the CDR3 was missing, or the read contained stop codons, out-of-frame junctions, or ambiguous translated residues. V3J clonotypes were defined as sequences sharing an identical inferred V gene, J gene, and CDR3 amino acid sequence. Percentage overlap between repertoires was calculated by dividing the number of shared unique clonotypes by the size of the smaller repertoire. Three approaches were used to assess repertoire richness: RTK rarefaction, the Chao1 estimator, and Recon v2.1 estimates of unobserved clonotypes. Generation probabilities for all TCRbeta clonotypes obtained by the gDNA method from a handful of donors were computed using OLGA. TCRdb holds this immuneACCESS table with in-frame rearrangements only. Some clones are missing; in checked studies, unresolved V genes explain under half, and the rest has no known cause. V, J and clone size reflect that table, while D and trimming were determined from the DNA. The sample records millions of clones, roughly 94% of which are singletons. Of the sample, about 1.1% falls within the top ten clones.

On the study overall, not on this receptor specifically: Incomplete sequencing was indicated by rarefaction of sorted-subset datasets, despite the large sequencing depth. Clonotypes shared by all four sorted-subset donors showed higher generation probabilities than non-shared clonotypes. Pairwise subsampling indicated that sequencing depth was expected to affect the degree of clonotype sharing among donors. When a handful of donors were compared, the shared fraction of clonotypes was roughly 4.8% for naive CD4, less than 4% for naive CD8, more than 2% for memory CD4, and 0.4% for memory CD8. Estimated clonotype richness was generally larger for naive than for memory subsets. Only blood was sampled, and tissue TCR repertoires likely differ from those in blood. The genetic and exposure-history diversity represented was limited by the small number of donors.

Sequencing was done on a sample of naive CD8+ T cells sorted from blood. Sample cell subset or site, as interpreted from the label and publication: CD45RA+CCR7+. The sequence links TRBV6-5 to TRBJ2-7; the D gene is unclear. This TCR was sampled from a man younger than 30 in good health. Here is the DNA: TGTGCCAGCAGTTACTCATGGAACGAGCAGTACTTC. The encoded protein is CASSYSWNEQYF.